This T cell receptor beta chain was sequenced in a study of tumor and adjacent non-tumor tissue in lung cancer (dated by TCRdb to 2017 to 2018). Background on the whole study: By cancer type, the cohort comprised around 11 adenocarcinoma patients, 2 squamous cell carcinoma patients and 1 small cell lung cancer patient. Using bulk TCRbeta repertoires from some 14 lung cancer patients, the study set lung tumor tissue side by side with matched distant non-tumor lung tissue. TCRbeta CDR3 sequencing was performed on a few dozen paired specimens, with one tumor sample and one normal lung sample collected per patient. Among the roughly 15 patients, ages ranged from roughly 31 to 85 years, roughly ten were men and 5 were women, and disease was TNM stage I to III. Sequencing generated a total of 95 million to 150 million productive TCRbeta reads, averaging roughly 4.4 million reads per sample. The paper as a whole reports these results and caveats: Tumor tissue showed significantly higher TCR diversity (inverse Simpson) than normal lung tissue, at around 450 vs 150 (P = 0.0075, Mann-Whitney U test). Because peripheral blood was not sequenced, blood TCRbeta repertoires in the lung cancer patients of the study were not examined. Neither the sequencing platform nor unique molecular identifiers are named or mentioned anywhere in the methods. Significantly higher TCR diversity was found in younger patients, and higher tumor TCR diversity was associated with shorter overall and disease-free survival. In normal lung, the top 100 clones accounted for a significantly larger cumulative share of the repertoire than in tumor tissue. With only roughly 14 patients in the cohort, the authors noted that larger samples and more detailed clinical data are needed.

About this clonotype itself: No cognate antigen has been identified for it. The junction departs from the called germline gene at one end, perhaps through a read error.

Bulk unsorted tissue served as the source for RNA extraction, and RNA quality was assessed using a NanoDrop ND-1000 and an Agilent 2100. Donors were newly diagnosed lung cancer patients admitted for thoracic surgery in China between August and November 2014, without prior chemotherapy. Patients with previous radiotherapy or chemotherapy, or with another concurrent cancer, were excluded from the study. Pieces of surgical tissue measuring about 1-2.1 cm3 were kept in RNAlater solution and held at -80 degrees C until needed. The germline V gene supplies CDR1 SQVTM and CDR2 ANQGSEA. The CDR3, cysteine through phenylalanine, is 15 amino acids long. Just CDR3 DNA is preserved here, 45 bases in frame from base 1. Receptor amplification or capture employed multiplex PCR. The sample was run on an Illumina HiSeq 2500. Following protocols modified from ARM-PCR, the researchers constructed TCRbeta libraries through three rounds of nested PCR with primers (Table S4). PCR products of 200-500 bp were gel-excised and purified with the QIAquick gel extraction kit before sequencing. Processing in the source paper ran as follows. Trimmomatic was used to clean the reads, FLASH was used to merge the reads into complete CDR3 sequences, and MiTCR was used to assign the reads to V(D)J germline segments. VDJtools was used to compute clonal diversity as the inverse Simpson's index. A read counted as productive if the sequence was in-frame and lacked a premature stop codon. TCRdb cleaned the public reads at Q25 with fastp, built clones with MiXCR and kept in-frame beta chains. Identical CDR3 protein sequences are pooled into one entry, listed with their most common genes and DNA. The V and J calls and clone size come from TCRdb's table, not from the authors' own analysis. Counted in this sample were about 200,000 distinct CDR3 sequences; 70% to 75% of them appeared once. The ten largest clones capture roughly a quarter of the sample.

The TCR comes from a man aged 55 to 70 with non-small cell lung cancer. Material for sequencing was lung tumor tissue. The chain is encoded by TRBV29-1 joined to TRBJ1-6; the D gene is not confidently resolved. The sequenced DNA is TGCAGCGTCCGAGCGGGTTCAGCCCTCAACTCACCCCACCACTTT. The resulting protein is CSVRAGSALNSPHHF.